This T cell receptor beta chain was sequenced for a study of cytotoxic CD8 clonotypes in ibrutinib-treated CLL. Study context: Partial response was seen in 25 or so patients and complete response in 2; after median 68 months, around 15 stayed remitted, around 12 progressed. Samples showed on average around 250,000 productive templates and approximately 94,000 productive rearrangements. Response samples were taken after a median about twelve months of treatment, range 6 to 36.

Some clones are missing from TCRdb's copy, which holds only in-frame ones; the method was immunoSEQ multiplex PCR. Of roughly 300,000 clones in the sample, approximately 79% were seen once. The CDR3 loop spans 16 amino acids. Per the germline V gene, CDR1 is SGHRS and CDR2 is YFSETQ. Between the trimmed V and J ends, which lost 1 base and 8 bases, there was a span of 18 bases. The V and J genes are TRBV5-1 and TRBJ1-4; D gene ambiguous. Sequenced here: PBMCs, sampled at disease progression, from a patient treated with ibrutinib. The receptor comes from a human donor with chronic lymphocytic leukemia. DNA of the CDR3: TGCGCCAGCAGCTTGAGGGCTGTACGCGCTGGGGAAAAACTGTTTTTT. Its protein product is CASSLRAVRAGEKLFF.